This TCR beta chain derives from a study of T cell clusters in autoimmune cytopenias. Study background: A median of around 50,000 TRB reads per sample yielded a median around 2,500 distinct clonotypes. Overall study results and limits: Compared with active autoimmune hepatitis patients, healthy donors showed approximately 2.7-fold more exclusive TRB clusters. TRB repertoire shifts in secondary cytopenia and chronic lymphocytic leukemia mostly reflected lymphoma, not autoimmunity.

One tube held mixed TRB-A and TRB-B primer pools for touch-down PCR. TCRdb reanalyzed the multiplex PCR reads, giving one entry per CDR3 protein sequence and no DNA. This sample's table has 2,000 to 2,500 distinct CDR3 sequences. With respect to this clonotype: Its matching antigen is unknown.

Roughly 38,000 genome equivalents of blood DNA were amplified for TRB. Sequencing was performed on peripheral blood. The origin of this receptor is a human donor with an autoimmune cytopenia or autoimmune hepatitis (not recorded which).

The CDR3: CASSQQGKYYEQYF. This chain uses TRBV7-6 with TRBJ2-7; lacking DNA, the TRBD1 call made by TCRdb goes unchecked. The CDR3 runs to 14 residues. Germline V gives CDR1 SGHVS, CDR2 FNYEAQ.